The 21 T cell receptor beta chains listed next were all sequenced from one sample in a study of shared clonotypes between healthy human individuals. Generated by immunoSEQ multiplex PCR, the TCRdb table keeps only in-frame clones and is missing some. This sample yields about 990,000 clones, of which around 78% are seen a single time; 0.55% to 0.7% belongs to the top ten. The sequenced sample consisted of memory CD4+ T cells from PBMCs. The subset is: CD45RA-negative fraction. The receptors stem from a man between 18 and 35 years old in good health. Some clones in this sample may be carry-over from other donors' samples.

V and J are TRBV6-6 and TRBJ1-4; 7 positions match TRBD1. Per the germline V gene, CDR1 is MNHNY and CDR2 is SVGAGI (reference sequence). CDR3 length: 15 amino acids. With V trimmed by 6 bases and J by 3 bases, 7 bases remained unmatched. CDR3 sequence reads: CASSIPTGPNEKLFF. CDR3 DNA: TGTGCCAGCAGCATCCCGACAGGGCCTAATGAAAAACTGTTTTTT.

The chain is built from TRBV29-1 and TRBJ2-3; D is possibly TRBD1 (5 bases). With 3 bases removed from V and 2 bases from J, the gap between germline ends came to 9 bases. CDR3 length: 13 residues. Germline V gene lookup returns CDR1 SQVTM and CDR2 ANQGSEA. The CDR3 region is CSVELQVTDTQYF. The CDR3 nucleotides are TGCAGCGTTGAGTTACAGGTCACAGATACGCAGTATTTT.

The V and J genes are TRBV28 and TRBJ2-3; the match to TRBD2 covers 8 bases. CDR1 is MDHEN, CDR2 SYDVKM, per germline. The CDR3 extends over 16 amino acids. V dropped 3 bases and J dropped 5; count of bases not matched to a gene: 10. CDR3 in amino acids: CASSFESGRAVDTQYF. In DNA, the CDR3 is TGTGCCAGCAGTTTTGAATCCGGGAGGGCCGTAGATACGCAGTATTTT.

This chain connects TRBV7-8 to TRBJ1-4, with 7 nucleotides matching TRBD1. CDR1 is SGHVS and CDR2 is FQNEAQ in the germline V gene. The CDR3 covers 19 residues. Unmatched junction bases numbered 22, after V lost 6 bases and J lost 6 bases. Here the CDR3 reads CASRPANSIGQGEDEKLFF. DNA for the CDR3: TGTGCCAGCAGACCAGCAAATTCGATCGGGCAGGGGGAGGATGAAAAACTGTTTTTT.

The CDR3 DNA reads TGCGCCAGCAGCCAACTCCAGACAGTCGACTATGGCTACACCTTC. It is translated as CASSQLQTVDYGYTF. The V and J genes are TRBV4-1 and TRBJ1-2; D may be TRBD1 (5 bases). Germline CDR1 and CDR2: MGHRA and YSYEKL. The V end was cut by 2 bases, the J end by 3 bases, with 13 bases between. This CDR3 has 15 amino acids.

J is TRBJ2-1 and V is TRBV19; 7 bases map to TRBD2. The V and J ends lost 3 bases and 9 bases, in that order; junction bases with no gene match: 8. Per the germline V gene, CDR1 is LNHDA and CDR2 is SQIVND (reference sequence). This CDR3 region has 14 residues. The CDR3 reads CASSILASGAEQFF. The CDR3 bases are TGTGCCAGTAGTATTTTGGCTAGCGGAGCTGAGCAGTTCTTC. The variable domain in full, with the rest retrieved from reference TRBV19 and TRBJ2-1, is DGGITQSPKYLFRKEGQNVTLSCEQNLNHDAMYWYRQDPGQGLRLIYYSQIVNDFQKGDIAEGYSVSREKKESFPLTVTSAQKNPTAFYLCASSILASGAEQFFGPGTRLTVL.

Regarding this clone: The identical CDR3 is also encoded by other nucleotide sequences in the sample. The chain recombines TRBV7-3 with TRBJ2-1; D is perhaps TRBD2 (5 bases). Germline V gives CDR1 SGHTA, CDR2 FQGTGA. The CDR3 has 13 amino acids. V was clipped by 2 bases and J by 6 bases, with 8 bases between them. CDR3 DNA: TGTGCCAGCAGCTTAGGCACTAGCAATGAGCAGTTCTTC. It is translated as CASSLGTSNEQFF.

This clone occurred once. The chain is built from TRBV7-3 and TRBJ2-5; D possibly uses TRBD1 or TRBD2 (5 bases each). Looked up from germline, CDR1 is SGHTA and CDR2 is FQGTGA. V lost 5 bases to trimming and J lost 4 bases, with 14 bases between them. CDR3 length: 14 residues. CDR3: CASSRGTIGETQYF. Written as DNA, the CDR3 is TGTGCCAGCAGCCGAGGGACGATAGGAGAGACCCAGTACTTC.

This clone came up once. As the CDR3 is not closed by the conserved phenylalanine or tryptophan, this likely results from a read error. No DNA is shown, since the ends of the CDR3 on it are uncertain; the CDR3 is the one TCRdb lists. This CDR3 reads CASSGALAGVLWH. The chain combines TRBV2 with TRBJ2-7; the table calls TRBD2, which could not be checked here. Germline V lookup: CDR1 SNHLY, CDR2 FYNNEI. The CDR3 is made up of 13 amino acids, end residues included.

This rearrangement joins TRBV6-4 to TRBJ1-5; 8 bases fit TRBD1. CDR3 size: 14 residues. Germline CDR1 is MRHNA and CDR2 is SNTAGT. The J segment lost 4 bases and the V segment lost 9 bases, leaving 8 bases of the junction unmatched. Here the CDR3 reads CASWDRQVNQPQHF. Here the CDR3 DNA reads TGTGCCAGTTGGGACAGGCAGGTAAATCAGCCCCAGCATTTT.

The V gene is TRBV27, the J gene TRBJ1-4; D uncertain. This CDR3 region has 13 residues. V lost 5 bases and J 3 bases, leaving 7 bases between the germline ends. CDR1 is MNHEY and CDR2 is SMNVEV in the germline V gene (reference sequence). CDR3 loop: CASSARPNEKLFF. The CDR3 DNA reads as TGTGCCAGCAGTGCTCGGCCTAATGAAAAACTGTTTTTT.

V is TRBV7-9 and J is TRBJ2-3, with 8 positions matching TRBD2. J gave up 1 base and V 5 bases, and 5 bases lay outside the gene matches. This CDR3 is 15 amino acids long. CDR1 and CDR2 (germline): SEHNR, FQNEAQ (reference sequence). CDR3 sequence: CASSTPSGRTDTQYF. As DNA, the CDR3 is TGTGCCAGCAGCACCCCTAGCGGGCGCACAGATACGCAGTATTTT. The full variable domain, rest sourced from reference TRBV7-9 and TRBJ2-3, is DTGVSQNPRHKITKRGQNVTFRCDPISEHNRLYWYRQTLGQGPEFLTYFQNEAQLEKSRLLSDRFSAERPKGSFSTLEIQRTEQGDSAMYLCASSTPSGRTDTQYFGPGTRLTVL.

The chain combines TRBV21-1 with TRBJ2-5; the table assigns TRBD2, which was not confirmed against the DNA. TRBV21-1 is marked as a pseudogene. The CDR3 loop spans 14 amino acids. The CDR3: CASSPQKWIREQYF. The CDR3 DNA follows: TGTGCCAGCAGCCCCCAGAAGTGGATTCGGGAGCAGTACTTC.

This sequence joins TRBV2 and TRBJ2-5; perhaps TRBD2 as D (6 bases). The J call may be faulty, since TRBJ2-7 better matches the DNA end. The CDR3 length is 15 residues. The germline gives CDR1 SNHLY, CDR2 FYNNEI. The CDR3 protein is CASRLGRGSSYEQYF. The CDR3 nucleotides are TGTGCCAGCAGGTTGGGACGGGGGAGCTCCTACGAGCAGTACTTC.

This chain links TRBV11-3 with TRBJ2-2; maybe TRBD2 (6 bases). The CDR3 is made up of 13 amino acids. Germline V CDR1 and CDR2: SGHNT, YENEEA. Trimming took 6 bases from V and 3 from J, leaving 8 bases between them. DNA for the CDR3: TGTGCCAGCAGTAGGGAGGACACCGGGGAGCTGTTTTTT. This gives the protein CASSREDTGELFF. The whole variable domain, filled in from reference TRBV11-3 and TRBJ2-2, reads EAGVVQSPRYKIIEKKQPVAFWCNPISGHNTLYWYLQNLGQGPELLIRYENEEAVDDSQLPKDRFSAERLKGVDSTLKIQPAELGDSAVYLCASSREDTGELFFGEGSRLTVL.

The CDR3 nucleotides are TGTGCCAGCTCACGGGGCCCGAACACTGAAGCTTTCTTT. Its translation is CASSRGPNTEAFF. The gene calls are TRBV18 and TRBJ1-1, with D possibly matching TRBD1 (5 bases). CDR1 is KGHSH, CDR2 LQKENI, per germline. V was shortened by 4 bases and J by 1 base, with 7 bases between the two germline ends. The CDR3 length is 13 residues.

This chain joins TRBV28 and TRBJ1-3; unclear D gene. Germline CDR1 reads MDHEN; CDR2 reads SYDVKM. With 2 bases removed from V and 9 bases from J, the gap between germline ends came to 11 bases. The CDR3 covers 13 residues. The CDR3 spells CASSLPPVGTIYF. In DNA form, the CDR3 reads TGTGCCAGCAGTTTACCCCCCGTAGGCACCATATATTTT.

The V gene is TRBV5-4, the J gene TRBJ2-1; 8 nucleotides align to TRBD2. The CDR3 has 19 residues. After removal of 4 bases from V and 6 bases from J, the junction contained 21 bases not matched to a gene. Per germline, CDR1 SGHNT and CDR2 YYREEE (reference sequence). Here the CDR3 DNA reads TGTGCCAGCAGCCGCAACTTAGGGCGGGAGGTAGGCCCCACCAATGAGCAGTTCTTC. Protein product: CASSRNLGREVGPTNEQFF.

On this clone: An end of the junction does not agree with germline; a read error may underlie this. The gene calls are TRBV19 and TRBJ2-2; TRBD2 might be the D (6 bases). CDR1 and CDR2 (germline): LNHDA, SQIVND (reference sequence). This CDR3 has 16 residues. As DNA, the CDR3 is TGTGCCAGTAGTTTCTCCCGCGGGATAAACACCGGGGAGCTGCTTTTT. Encoded protein: CASSFSRGINTGELLF.

V usage is TRBV28 and J usage is TRBJ1-2; unclear D gene. This CDR3 has 16 amino acids. V lost 3 bases to trimming and J lost 8 bases, with 22 bases between them. The germline gives CDR1 MDHEN, CDR2 SYDVKM. This CDR3 is CASSFPNTDKRRGYTF. DNA for the CDR3: TGTGCCAGCAGTTTCCCTAACACGGATAAACGTCGGGGCTACACCTTC.

As to this clone: Other nucleotide sequences in the sample specify the same CDR3. The chain has TRBV5-1 and TRBJ1-5; possibly TRBD1 for D (5 bases). Trimming cost V 0 bases and J 1 base, with 8 bases left between them. Germline V gives CDR1 SGHRS, CDR2 YFSETQ. The CDR3 runs to 15 residues. This CDR3 reads CASSLGQGSNQPQHF. CDR3 in DNA: TGCGCCAGCAGCTTGGGGCAGGGAAGCAATCAGCCCCAGCATTTT.